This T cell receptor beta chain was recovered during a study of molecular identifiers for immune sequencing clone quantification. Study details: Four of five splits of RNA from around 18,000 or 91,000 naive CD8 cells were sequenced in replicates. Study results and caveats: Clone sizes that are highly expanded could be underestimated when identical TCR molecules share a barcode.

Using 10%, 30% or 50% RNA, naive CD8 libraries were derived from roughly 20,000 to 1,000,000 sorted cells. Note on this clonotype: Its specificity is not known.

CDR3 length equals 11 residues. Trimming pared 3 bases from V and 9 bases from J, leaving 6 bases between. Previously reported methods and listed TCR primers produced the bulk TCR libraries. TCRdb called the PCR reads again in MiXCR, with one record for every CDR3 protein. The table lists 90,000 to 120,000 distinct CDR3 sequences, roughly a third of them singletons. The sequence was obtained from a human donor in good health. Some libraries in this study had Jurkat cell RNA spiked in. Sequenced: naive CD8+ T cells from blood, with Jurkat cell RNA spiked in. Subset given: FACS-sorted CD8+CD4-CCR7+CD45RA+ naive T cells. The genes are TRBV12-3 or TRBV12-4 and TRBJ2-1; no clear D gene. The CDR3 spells CASSFAFEQFF. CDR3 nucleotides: TGTGCCAGCAGTTTTGCGTTTGAGCAGTTCTTC.